This T cell receptor (beta chain) was sequenced for a study of blood T cell repertoires in COVID-19. For the study at large: Sites in the United States, Italy and Spain provided acute and convalescent COVID-19 samples. In each case, the material was cDNA or gDNA derived from T cells, B-cell-depleted T cells, or PBMCs.

The germline CDR1 and CDR2 sequences are MDHEN and SYDVKM. The V gene end was trimmed by 7 bases and the J gene end by 7 bases; junction bases not matched to a gene: 9. This CDR3 has 13 amino acids. The authors' processing: Estimated nucleated cell counts came from reference gene primer amplification. The table came from immunoSEQ multiplex PCR; TCRdb's copy has only in-frame clones and leaves some out. V, J and clone size are taken as reported in that table, and D and trimming were inferred from the DNA itself. The sample has hundreds of thousands of clones; 65% to 90% are singletons. The sequence was obtained from a man between 45 and 60 years old with active or convalescent COVID-19. The sample taken for sequencing was peripheral blood. The rearrangement joins TRBV28 to TRBJ2-5, with 7 bases matching TRBD1. CDR3 sequence: CASTARGIGTQYF. The CDR3 DNA sequence: TGTGCCAGCACTGCCAGGGGGATAGGGACCCAGTACTTC.